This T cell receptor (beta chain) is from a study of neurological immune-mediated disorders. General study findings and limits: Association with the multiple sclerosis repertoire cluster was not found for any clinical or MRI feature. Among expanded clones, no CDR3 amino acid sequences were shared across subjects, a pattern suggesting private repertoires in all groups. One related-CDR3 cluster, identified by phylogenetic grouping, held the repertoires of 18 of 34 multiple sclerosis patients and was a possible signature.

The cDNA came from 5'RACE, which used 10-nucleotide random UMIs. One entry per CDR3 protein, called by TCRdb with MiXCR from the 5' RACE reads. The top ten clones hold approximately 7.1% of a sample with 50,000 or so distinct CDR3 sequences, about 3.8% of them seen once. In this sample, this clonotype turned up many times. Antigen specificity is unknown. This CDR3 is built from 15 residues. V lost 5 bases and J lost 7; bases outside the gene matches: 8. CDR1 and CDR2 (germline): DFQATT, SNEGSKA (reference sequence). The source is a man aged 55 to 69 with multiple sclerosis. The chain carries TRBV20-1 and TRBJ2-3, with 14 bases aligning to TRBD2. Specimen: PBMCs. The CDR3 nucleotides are TGCAGTGCTCCCGGGACTAGCGGGAGTTCTAATACGCAGTATTTT. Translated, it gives CSAPGTSGSSNTQYF.